This TCR beta chain is from a study of cytomegalovirus exposure and HLA in healthy donors. At the level of the study: Previous work identified roughly 120 million unique TCR beta sequences from about 179 million T cells. Genotyping showed 75% to 90% of some 400 donors falling in the Caucasian-associated ancestry cluster. Study-wide results and caveats: In a later analysis, TCR beta V- and J-gene trimming showed a link to a missense DCLRE1C variant. Earlier analysis yielded a pattern in which most TCR beta V segments were productive about 87% or about 30% of the time.

The CDR3 is 14 amino acids. V lost 2 bases and J 2 bases, leaving 10 bases between the germline ends. CDR1 is SNHLY, CDR2 FYNNEI, per germline. Amplification used 60 Vbeta primers and 13 Jbeta primers. Some clones are missing from TCRdb's copy, which holds only in-frame ones; the method was immunoSEQ multiplex PCR. The repertoire holds 130,000 or so clones, with approximately 80% as singletons. As for this clone: No antigen is known for it.

V gene TRBV2 combines with J gene TRBJ2-7; D ambiguous. The source is a woman under 30 in good health and CMV-seropositive. Sequencing was carried out using PBMCs. Here the CDR3 reads CASSEQVTPYEQYF. Written as DNA, the CDR3 is TGTGCCAGCAGTGAACAGGTTACCCCCTACGAGCAGTACTTC.